Below, one TCR beta chain is given with its context. Its antigen is currently unknown. UMIs with a 6-nucleotide sample barcode were added by template switching. TCRdb reprocessed the 5' RACE reads and keeps a single row for each CDR3 protein, giving no DNA. This specimen shows some 200,000 distinct CDR3 sequences; the ten leading clones hold 7.7%. These data come from a study of monozygotic twins with inflammatory bowel disease. CDR1 and CDR2 from the germline V gene are DFQATT and SNEGSKA (reference sequence). The CDR3 is made up of 12 amino acids. Total RNA isolation used whole blood (no T cell sorting was performed). Study observations and caveats: Researchers report that IBD patients shared fewer clonotypes with others than healthy twins, especially amid disease activity. Twins classed as concordant or discordant showed no difference in repertoire similarity, possibly from limited power.

What was sequenced was blood. The receptor was derived from a human donor with ulcerative colitis or Crohn's disease, or a healthy co-twin of an affected twin (not recorded which). This sequence joins TRBV20-1 and TRBJ2-1. CDR3 protein: CSARLVFNEQFF.